The subject of this entry is one T cell receptor (beta chain). This entry is derived from a study of blood T cell repertoires in COVID-19. Authors' analysis steps: Quantification of nucleated cells was approximated via reference gene primer amplification. Generated by immunoSEQ multiplex PCR, the TCRdb table keeps only in-frame clones and is missing some. V, J and clone size are taken as reported in that table, and D and trimming were inferred from the DNA itself. The data show approximately 240,000 clones, 70% to 90% seen once. Looked up from germline, CDR1 is SGHTA and CDR2 is FQGNSA. Trimming removed 2 bases from V and 2 bases from J; junction bases left unmatched: 8. The CDR3 totals 16 residues.

The source of this sequence is a middle-aged woman who had recovered from COVID-19. The sequenced material came from peripheral blood. The rearrangement links TRBV7-2 to TRBJ2-7, with TRBD2 matching 8 bases. The CDR3 DNA reads as TGTGCCAGCAGCTTAATGGGCGGGGGGAGGCCCTACGAGCAGTACTTC. Translation: CASSLMGGGRPYEQYF. Complete variable domain (other parts from reference TRBV7-2 and TRBJ2-7): GAGVSQSPSNKVTEKGKDVELRCDPISGHTALYWYRQSLGQGLEFLIYFQGNSAPDKSGLPSDRFSAERTGGSVSTLTIQRTQQEDSAVYLCASSLMGGGRPYEQYFGPGTRLTVT.